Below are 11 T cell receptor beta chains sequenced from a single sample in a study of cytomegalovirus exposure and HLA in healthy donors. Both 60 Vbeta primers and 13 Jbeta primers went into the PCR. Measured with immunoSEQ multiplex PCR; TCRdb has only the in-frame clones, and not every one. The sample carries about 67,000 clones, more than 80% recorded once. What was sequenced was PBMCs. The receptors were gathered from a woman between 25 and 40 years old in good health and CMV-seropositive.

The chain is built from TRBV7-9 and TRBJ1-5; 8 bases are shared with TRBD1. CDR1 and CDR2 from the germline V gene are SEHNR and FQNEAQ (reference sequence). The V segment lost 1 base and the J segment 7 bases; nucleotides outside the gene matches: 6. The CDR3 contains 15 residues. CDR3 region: CASSLGTGFGQPQHF. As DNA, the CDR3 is TGTGCCAGCAGCTTAGGGACAGGGTTCGGGCAGCCCCAGCATTTT.

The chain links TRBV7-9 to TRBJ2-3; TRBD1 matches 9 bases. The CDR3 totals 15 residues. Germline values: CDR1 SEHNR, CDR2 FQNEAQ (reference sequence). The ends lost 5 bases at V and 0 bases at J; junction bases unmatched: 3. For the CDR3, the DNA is TGTGCCAGCAGCCGGGACAGGGTCAGCACAGATACGCAGTATTTT. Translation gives CASSRDRVSTDTQYF. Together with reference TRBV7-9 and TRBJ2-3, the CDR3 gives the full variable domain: DTGVSQNPRHKITKRGQNVTFRCDPISEHNRLYWYRQTLGQGPEFLTYFQNEAQLEKSRLLSDRFSAERPKGSFSTLEIQRTEQGDSAMYLCASSRDRVSTDTQYFGPGTRLTVL.

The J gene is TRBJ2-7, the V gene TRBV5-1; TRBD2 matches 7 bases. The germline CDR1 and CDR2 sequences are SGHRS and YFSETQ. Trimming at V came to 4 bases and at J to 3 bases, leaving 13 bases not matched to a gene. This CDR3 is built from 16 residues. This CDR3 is CASSPFLIASGYEQYF. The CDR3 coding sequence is TGCGCCAGCAGCCCCTTCCTCATCGCTAGCGGCTACGAGCAGTACTTC.

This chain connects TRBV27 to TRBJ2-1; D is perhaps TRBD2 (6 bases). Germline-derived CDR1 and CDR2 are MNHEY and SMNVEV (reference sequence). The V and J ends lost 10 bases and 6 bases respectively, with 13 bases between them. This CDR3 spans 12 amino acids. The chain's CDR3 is CATKSGVNEQFF. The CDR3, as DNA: TGTGCCACCAAATCGGGGGTCAATGAGCAGTTCTTC.

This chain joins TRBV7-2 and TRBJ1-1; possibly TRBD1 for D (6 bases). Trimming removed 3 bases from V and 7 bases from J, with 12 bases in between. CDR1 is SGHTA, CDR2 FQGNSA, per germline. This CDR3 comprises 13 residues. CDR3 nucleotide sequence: TGTGCCAGCAGCTTTGGGGGCCGACTTGAAGCTTTCTTT. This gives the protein CASSFGGRLEAFF.

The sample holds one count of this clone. Here the CDR3 reads CASSVENRANEKLFF. CDR3 nucleotides: TGTGCCAGCAGCGTAGAAAACAGGGCTAATGAAAAACTGTTTTTT. The chain recombines TRBV9 with TRBJ1-4, with D possibly TRBD1 on 6 matching bases. Trimming shortened V by 0 bases and J by 3 bases, and 9 bases separated the two germline ends. Per germline, CDR1 SGDLS and CDR2 YYNGEE. This CDR3 comprises 15 residues.

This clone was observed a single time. DNA for the CDR3: TGTGCCAGCTCACCAACAGGGTTTTTTCGTGAAGCTTTCTTT. Amino acids: CASSPTGFFREAFF. This sequence joins TRBV18 and TRBJ1-1, with a tentative D call TRBD1 (6 bases). Trimming pared 2 bases from V and 7 bases from J, leaving 14 bases between. Germline CDR1 KGHSH, CDR2 LQKENI. The CDR3 runs to 14 residues.

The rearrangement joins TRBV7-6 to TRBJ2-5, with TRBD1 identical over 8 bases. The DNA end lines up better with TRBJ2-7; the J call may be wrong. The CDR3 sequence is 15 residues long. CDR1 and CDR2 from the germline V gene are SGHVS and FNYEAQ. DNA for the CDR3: TGTGCCAGCAGCCTCGACAGGGGCCTCTCCTACGAGCAGTACTTC. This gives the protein CASSLDRGLSYEQYF.

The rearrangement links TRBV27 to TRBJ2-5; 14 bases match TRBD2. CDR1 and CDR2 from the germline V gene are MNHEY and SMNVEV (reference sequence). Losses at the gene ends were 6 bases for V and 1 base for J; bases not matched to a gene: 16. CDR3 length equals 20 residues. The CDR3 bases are TGTGCCAGCAGCCACCAGGGTGGGACTAGCGGGAGAAAACCCCAAGAGACCCAGTACTTC. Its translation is CASSHQGGTSGRKPQETQYF.

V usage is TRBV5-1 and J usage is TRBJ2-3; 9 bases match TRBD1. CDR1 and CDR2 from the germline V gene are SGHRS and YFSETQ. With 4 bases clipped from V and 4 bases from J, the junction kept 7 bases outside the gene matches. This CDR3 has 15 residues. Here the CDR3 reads CASSAGTGLADTQYF. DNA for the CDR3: TGCGCCAGCAGCGCCGGGACAGGGTTGGCAGATACGCAGTATTTT.

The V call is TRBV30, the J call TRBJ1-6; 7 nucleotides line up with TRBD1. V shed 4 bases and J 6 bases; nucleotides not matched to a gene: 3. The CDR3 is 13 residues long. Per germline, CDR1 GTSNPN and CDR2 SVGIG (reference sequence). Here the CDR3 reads CAWMPGGNSPLHF. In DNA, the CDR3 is TGTGCCTGGATGCCAGGGGGTAATTCACCCCTCCACTTT.